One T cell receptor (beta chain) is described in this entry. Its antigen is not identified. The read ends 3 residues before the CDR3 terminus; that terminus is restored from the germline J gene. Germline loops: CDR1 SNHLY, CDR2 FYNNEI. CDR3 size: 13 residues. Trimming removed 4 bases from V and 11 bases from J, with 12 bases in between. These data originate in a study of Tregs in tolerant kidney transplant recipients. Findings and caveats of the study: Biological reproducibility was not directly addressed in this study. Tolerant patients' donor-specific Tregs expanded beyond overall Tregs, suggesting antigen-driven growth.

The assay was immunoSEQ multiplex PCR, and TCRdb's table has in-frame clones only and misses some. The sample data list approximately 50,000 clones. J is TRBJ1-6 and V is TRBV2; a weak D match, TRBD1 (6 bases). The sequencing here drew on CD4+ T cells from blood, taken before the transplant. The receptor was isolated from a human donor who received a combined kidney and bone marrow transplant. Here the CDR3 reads CASSAPGVAPLHF. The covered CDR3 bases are TGTGCCAGCAGTGCCCCAGGGGTAGCACCC.